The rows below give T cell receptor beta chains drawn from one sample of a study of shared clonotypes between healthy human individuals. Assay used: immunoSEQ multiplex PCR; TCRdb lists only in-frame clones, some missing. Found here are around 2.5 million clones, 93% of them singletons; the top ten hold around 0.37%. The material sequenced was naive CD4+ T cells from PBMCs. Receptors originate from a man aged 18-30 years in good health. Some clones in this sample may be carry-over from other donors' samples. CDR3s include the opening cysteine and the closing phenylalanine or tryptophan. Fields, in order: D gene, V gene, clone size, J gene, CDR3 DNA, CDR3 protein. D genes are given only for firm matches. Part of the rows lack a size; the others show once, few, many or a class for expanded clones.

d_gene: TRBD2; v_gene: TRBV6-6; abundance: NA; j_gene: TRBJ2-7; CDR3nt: TGTGCCAGCAGTTCCTCTCTAGCGGGAGGGACTACCGAGCAGTACTTC; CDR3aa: CASSSSLAGGTTEQYF
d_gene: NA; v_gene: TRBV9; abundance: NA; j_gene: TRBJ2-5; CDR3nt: TGTGCCAGCAGCCCATACCCTCTAGAGACCCAGTACTTC; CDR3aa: CASSPYPLETQYF
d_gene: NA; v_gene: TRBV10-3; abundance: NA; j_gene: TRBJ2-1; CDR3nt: TGTGCCATCAGCGCCCGAGACAGAAGTTCCTACAATGAGCAGTTCTTC; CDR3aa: CAISARDRSSYNEQFF
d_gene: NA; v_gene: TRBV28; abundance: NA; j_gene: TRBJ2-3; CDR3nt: TGTGCCAGCAGTTCCCCCGGTGATACGCAGTATTTT; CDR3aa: CASSSPGDTQYF
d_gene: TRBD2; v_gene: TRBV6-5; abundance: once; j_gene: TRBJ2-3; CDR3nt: TGTTTAGCGGGAGAGGGCCCAGATACGCAGTATTTT; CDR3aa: CLAGEGPDTQYF
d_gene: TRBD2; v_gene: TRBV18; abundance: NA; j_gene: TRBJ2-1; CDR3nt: TGTGCCAGCTCACCACGGACTAGCGGTTACAATGAGCAGTTCTTC; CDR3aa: CASSPRTSGYNEQFF
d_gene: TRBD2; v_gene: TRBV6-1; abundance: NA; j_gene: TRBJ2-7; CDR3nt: TGTGCCAGCAGTAGAAGCGGGAGGGATTACGAGCAGTACTTC; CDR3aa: CASSRSGRDYEQYF
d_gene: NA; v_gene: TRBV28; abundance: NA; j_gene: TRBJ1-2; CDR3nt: TGTGCCAGCAGTCATAAAGGCTTCTACACCTTC; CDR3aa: CASSHKGFYTF
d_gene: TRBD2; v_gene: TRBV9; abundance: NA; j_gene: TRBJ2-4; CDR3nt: TGTGCCAGCAGCCCCCGGAGCGGGAGGGGAAAAAACATTCAGTACTTC; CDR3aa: CASSPRSGRGKNIQYF
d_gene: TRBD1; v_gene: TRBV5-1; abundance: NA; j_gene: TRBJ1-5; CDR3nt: TGCGCCAGCAGCTGGCAGGGGGGAAATCAGCCCCAGCATTTT; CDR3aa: CASSWQGGNQPQHF
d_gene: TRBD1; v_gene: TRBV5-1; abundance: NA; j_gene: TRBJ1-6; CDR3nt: TGCGCCAGCAGCTTAAGGGACAGGGAGTCACCCCTCCACTTT; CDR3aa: CASSLRDRESPLHF
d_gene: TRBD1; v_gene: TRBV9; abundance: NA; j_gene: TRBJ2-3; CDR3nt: TGTGCCAGCAGTACCAGACAGGGGCGCACAGATACGCAGTATTTT; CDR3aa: CASSTRQGRTDTQYF
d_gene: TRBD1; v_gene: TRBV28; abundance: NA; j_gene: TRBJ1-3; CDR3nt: TGTGCCAGCAGTCTACGGACAGGGACGGGAAACACCATATATTTT; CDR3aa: CASSLRTGTGNTIYF
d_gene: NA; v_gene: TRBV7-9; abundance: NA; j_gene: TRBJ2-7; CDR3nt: TGTGCCAGCAGCTTAGCGGGAGGAAACGAGCAGTACTTC; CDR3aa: CASSLAGGNEQYF
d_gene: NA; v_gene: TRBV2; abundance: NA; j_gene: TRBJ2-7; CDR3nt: TGTGCCAGCAGTGAAGTCCCCCTAGGATTACGGTACGAGCAGTACTTC; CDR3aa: CASSEVPLGLRYEQYF
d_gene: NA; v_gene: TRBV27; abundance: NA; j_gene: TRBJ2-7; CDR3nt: TGTGCCAGCAGTACTCGACCAGGGGGCGGGAGTGGTTACGAGCAGTACTTC; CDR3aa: CASSTRPGGGSGYEQYF
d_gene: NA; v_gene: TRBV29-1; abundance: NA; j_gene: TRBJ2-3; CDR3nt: TGCAGCGTTGCTCGTCCAGATACGCAGTATTTT; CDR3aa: CSVARPDTQYF
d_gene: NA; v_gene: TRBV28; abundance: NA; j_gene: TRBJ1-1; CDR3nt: TGTGCCAGCAGTCTCCCCGGGGGAACGAACACTGAAGCTTTCTTT; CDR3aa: CASSLPGGTNTEAFF
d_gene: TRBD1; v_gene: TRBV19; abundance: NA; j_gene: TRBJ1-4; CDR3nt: TGTGCCAGTAGCCCTGACAGGGTTGGGGAAAAACTGTTTTTT; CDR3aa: CASSPDRVGEKLFF
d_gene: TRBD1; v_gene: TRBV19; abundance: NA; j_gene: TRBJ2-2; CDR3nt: TGTGCCAGTAGTATGGAGGGGACAGGCACCGGGGAGCTGTTTTTT; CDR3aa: CASSMEGTGTGELFF
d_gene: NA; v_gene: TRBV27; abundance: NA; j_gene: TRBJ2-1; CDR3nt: TGTGCCAGCAGTTTACGGGCGGCGGCGCGGCTCCACAATGAGCAGTTCTTC; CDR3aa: CASSLRAAARLHNEQFF
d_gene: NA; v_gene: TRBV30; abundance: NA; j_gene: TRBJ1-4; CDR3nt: TGTGCCTGGACAGGGCTGACTAATGAAAAACTGTTTTTT; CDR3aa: CAWTGLTNEKLFF
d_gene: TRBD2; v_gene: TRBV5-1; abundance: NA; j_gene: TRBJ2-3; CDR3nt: TGCGCCAGCAGCTCGACTAGCGGGAGGCTCGATACGCAGTATTTT; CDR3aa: CASSSTSGRLDTQYF
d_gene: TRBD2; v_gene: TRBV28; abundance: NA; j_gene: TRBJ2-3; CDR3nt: TGTGCCAGCAAAGCGGGAGATTATAGAGATACGCAGTATTTT; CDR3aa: CASKAGDYRDTQYF
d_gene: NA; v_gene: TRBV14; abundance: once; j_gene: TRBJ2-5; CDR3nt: TGTGCCAGCAACCGAGGGCCAGGGGAGACCCAGTACTTC; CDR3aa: CASNRGPGETQYF
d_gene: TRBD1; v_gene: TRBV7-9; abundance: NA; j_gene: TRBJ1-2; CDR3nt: TGTGCCAGCAGCTTAGACAGGGGGCCCTCTGGCTACACCTTC; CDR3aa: CASSLDRGPSGYTF
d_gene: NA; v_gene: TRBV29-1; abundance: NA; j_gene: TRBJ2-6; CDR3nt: TGCAGCGTTGAATCCGGGGCCAACGTCCTGACTTTC; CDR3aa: CSVESGANVLTF
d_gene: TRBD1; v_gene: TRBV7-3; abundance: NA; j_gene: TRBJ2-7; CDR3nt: TGTGCCAGCAGCCCGACAGGGGGTTCCTACGAGCAGTACTTC; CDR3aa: CASSPTGGSYEQYF
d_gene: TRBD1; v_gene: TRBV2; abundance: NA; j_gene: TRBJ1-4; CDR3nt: TGTGCCAGCATCGGGACAGGGGGGCTTTTGGTCCGAAAACTGTTTTTT; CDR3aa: CASIGTGGLLVRKLFF
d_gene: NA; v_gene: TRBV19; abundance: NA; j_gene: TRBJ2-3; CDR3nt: TGTGCCAGTATTGGTCAGAACACAGATACGCAGTATTTT; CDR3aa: CASIGQNTDTQYF
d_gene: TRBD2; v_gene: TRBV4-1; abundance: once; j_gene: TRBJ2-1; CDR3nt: TGCGCCAGCAGCCAGGCGGGACTAGGGTACAATGAGCAGTTCTTC; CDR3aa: CASSQAGLGYNEQFF
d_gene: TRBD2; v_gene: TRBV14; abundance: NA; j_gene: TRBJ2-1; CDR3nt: TGTGCCAGCAGCCAATGGGACTACCCCCAAAATGAGCAGTTCTTC; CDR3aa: CASSQWDYPQNEQFF
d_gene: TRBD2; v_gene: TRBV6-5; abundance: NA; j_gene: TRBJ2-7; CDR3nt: TGTGCCAGCAGTTACTCACTAGCGGGAGTATACGAGCAGTACTTC; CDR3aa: CASSYSLAGVYEQYF